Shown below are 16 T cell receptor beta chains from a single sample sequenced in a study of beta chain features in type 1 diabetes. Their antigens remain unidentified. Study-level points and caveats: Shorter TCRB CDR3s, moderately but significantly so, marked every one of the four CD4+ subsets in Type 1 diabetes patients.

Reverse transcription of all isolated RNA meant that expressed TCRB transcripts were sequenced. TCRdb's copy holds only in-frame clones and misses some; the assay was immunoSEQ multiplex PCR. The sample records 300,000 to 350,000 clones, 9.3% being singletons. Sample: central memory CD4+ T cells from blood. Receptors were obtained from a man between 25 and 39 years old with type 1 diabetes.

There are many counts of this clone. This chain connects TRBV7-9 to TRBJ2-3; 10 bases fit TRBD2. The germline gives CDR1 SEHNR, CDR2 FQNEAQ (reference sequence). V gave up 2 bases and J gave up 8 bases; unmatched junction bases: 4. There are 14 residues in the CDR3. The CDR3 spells CASSLPSGGSTQYF. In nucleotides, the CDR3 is TGTGCCAGCAGCTTACCTAGCGGGGGAAGTACGCAGTATTTT.

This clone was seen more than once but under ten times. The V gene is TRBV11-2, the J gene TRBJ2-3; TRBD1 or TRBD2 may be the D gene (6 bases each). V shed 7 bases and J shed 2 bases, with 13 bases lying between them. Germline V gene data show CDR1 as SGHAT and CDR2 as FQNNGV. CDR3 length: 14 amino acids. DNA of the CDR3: TGTGCCAGCACGGGGGCCCGGAACACAGATACGCAGTATTTT. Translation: CASTGARNTDTQYF.

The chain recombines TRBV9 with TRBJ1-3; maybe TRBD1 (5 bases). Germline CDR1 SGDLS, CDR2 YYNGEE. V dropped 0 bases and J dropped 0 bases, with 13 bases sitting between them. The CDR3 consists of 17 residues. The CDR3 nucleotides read TGTGCCAGCAGCGTAGGATGGGAGGGGCCCTCTGGAAACACCATATATTTT. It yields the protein CASSVGWEGPSGNTIYF.

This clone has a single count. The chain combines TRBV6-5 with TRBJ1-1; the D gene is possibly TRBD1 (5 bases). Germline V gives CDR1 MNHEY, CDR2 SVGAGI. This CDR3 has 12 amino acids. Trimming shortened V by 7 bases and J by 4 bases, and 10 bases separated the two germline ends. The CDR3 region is CASMGPGTEAFF. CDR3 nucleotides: TGTGCCAGCATGGGGCCGGGCACTGAAGCTTTCTTT.

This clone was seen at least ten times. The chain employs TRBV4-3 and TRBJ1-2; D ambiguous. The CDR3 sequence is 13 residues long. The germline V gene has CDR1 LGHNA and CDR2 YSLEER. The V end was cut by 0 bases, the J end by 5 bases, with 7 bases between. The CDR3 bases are TGCGCCAGCAGCCAAGATCGGTTATATGGCTACACCTTC. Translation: CASSQDRLYGYTF.

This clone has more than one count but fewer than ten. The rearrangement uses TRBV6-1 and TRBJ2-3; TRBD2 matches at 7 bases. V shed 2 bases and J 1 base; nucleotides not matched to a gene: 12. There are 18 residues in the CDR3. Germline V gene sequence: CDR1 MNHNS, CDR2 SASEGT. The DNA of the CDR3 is TGTGCCAGCAGTGAATCCGGGAGGTCTAGCAGTGGCACAGATACGCAGTATTTT. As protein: CASSESGRSSSGTDTQYF.

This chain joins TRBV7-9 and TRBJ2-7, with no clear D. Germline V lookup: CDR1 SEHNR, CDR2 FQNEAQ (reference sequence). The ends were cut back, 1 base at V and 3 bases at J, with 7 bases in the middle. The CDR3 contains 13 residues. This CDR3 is CASSLEDGYEQYF. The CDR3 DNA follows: TGTGCCAGCAGCTTAGAAGACGGCTACGAGCAGTACTTC.

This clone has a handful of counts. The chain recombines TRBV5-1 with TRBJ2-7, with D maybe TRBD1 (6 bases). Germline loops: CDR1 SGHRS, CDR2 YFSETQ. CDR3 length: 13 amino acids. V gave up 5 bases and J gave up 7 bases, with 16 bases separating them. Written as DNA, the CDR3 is TGCGCCAGCAGTCCGGGACAAACGGAAGAGCAGTACTTC. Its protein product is CASSPGQTEEQYF.

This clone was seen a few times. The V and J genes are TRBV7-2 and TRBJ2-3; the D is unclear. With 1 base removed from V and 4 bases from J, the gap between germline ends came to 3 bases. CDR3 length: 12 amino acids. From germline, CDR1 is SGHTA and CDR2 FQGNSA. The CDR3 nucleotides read TGTGCCAGCAGCTTAGAGTCAGATACGCAGTATTTT. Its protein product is CASSLESDTQYF.

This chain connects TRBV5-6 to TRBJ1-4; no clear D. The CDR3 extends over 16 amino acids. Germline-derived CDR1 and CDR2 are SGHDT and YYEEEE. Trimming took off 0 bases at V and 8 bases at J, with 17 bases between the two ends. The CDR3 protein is CASSLGAPKRVEKLFF. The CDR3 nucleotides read TGTGCCAGCAGCTTGGGGGCCCCGAAAAGGGTCGAAAAACTGTTTTTT.

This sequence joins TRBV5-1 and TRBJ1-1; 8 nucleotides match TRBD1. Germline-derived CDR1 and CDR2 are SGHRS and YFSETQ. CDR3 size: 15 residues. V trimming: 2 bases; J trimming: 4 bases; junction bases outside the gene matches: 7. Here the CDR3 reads CASSFAGQGGTEAFF. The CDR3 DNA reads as TGCGCCAGCAGCTTTGCCGGACAGGGAGGCACTGAAGCTTTCTTT.

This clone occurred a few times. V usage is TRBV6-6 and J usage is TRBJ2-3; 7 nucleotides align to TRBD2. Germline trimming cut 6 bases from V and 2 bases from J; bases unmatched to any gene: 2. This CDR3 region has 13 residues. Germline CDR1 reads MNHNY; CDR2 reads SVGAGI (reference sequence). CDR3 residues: CASRLAATDTQYF. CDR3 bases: TGTGCCAGCAGGCTAGCGGCCACAGATACGCAGTATTTT.

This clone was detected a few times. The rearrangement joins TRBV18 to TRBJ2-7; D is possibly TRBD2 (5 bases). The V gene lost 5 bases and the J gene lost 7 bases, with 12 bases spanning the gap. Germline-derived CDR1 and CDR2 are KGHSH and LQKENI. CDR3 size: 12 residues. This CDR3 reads CASSSGLGEQYF. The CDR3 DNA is TGTGCCAGCTCAAGCGGCCTAGGTGAGCAGTACTTC.

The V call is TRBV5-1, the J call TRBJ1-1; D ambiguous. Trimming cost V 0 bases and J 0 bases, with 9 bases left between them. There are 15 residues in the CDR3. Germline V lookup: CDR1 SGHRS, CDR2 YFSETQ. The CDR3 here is CASSLVTTMNTEAFF. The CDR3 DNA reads TGCGCCAGCAGCTTGGTCACCACAATGAACACTGAAGCTTTCTTT.

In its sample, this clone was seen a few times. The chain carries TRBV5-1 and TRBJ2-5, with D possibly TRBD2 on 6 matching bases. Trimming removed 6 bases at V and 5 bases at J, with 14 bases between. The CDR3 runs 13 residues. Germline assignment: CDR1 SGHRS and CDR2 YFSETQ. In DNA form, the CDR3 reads TGCGCCAGCAAGGAGGAGGGGAGGGAGACCCAGTACTTC. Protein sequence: CASKEEGRETQYF.

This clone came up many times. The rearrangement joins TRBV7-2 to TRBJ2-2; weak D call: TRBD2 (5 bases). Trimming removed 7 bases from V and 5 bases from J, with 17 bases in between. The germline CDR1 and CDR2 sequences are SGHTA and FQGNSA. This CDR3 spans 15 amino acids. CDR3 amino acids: CASTPSGIWTGELFF. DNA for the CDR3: TGTGCCAGCACCCCCTCCGGGATCTGGACCGGGGAGCTGTTTTTT.